A selection of T cell receptor beta chains follows, all from one sample in a study of T-cell memory formation after mild COVID-19. TCRdb reprocessed the 5' RACE reads via MiXCR and lists one record per CDR3 protein. Of approximately 30,000 distinct CDR3 sequences listed, 7% to 8% are singletons. The sample was PBMCs or a T cell subset sorted from them (not recorded which). These receptor sequences come from a man younger than 35 who had mild COVID-19 (a few samples of this study predate the infection). Cell type and time point are not known. Both conserved end residues are part of each CDR3. The D gene is left open where the match is weak. Rows may omit the clone size; those that give it use once, few, many or a size class.

V	D	length	size	J	DNA	CDR3
TRBV13	TRBD1	14	once	TRBJ2-5	TGTGCCAGCAGCCCCAGACAGGGGCGAGAGACCCAGTACTTC	CASSPRQGRETQYF
TRBV9	TRBD1	15	many	TRBJ2-1	TGTGCCAGCAGCGGCATGGGACAGGGATACAATGAGCAGTTCTTC	CASSGMGQGYNEQFF
TRBV18	NA	13	many	TRBJ1-6	TGTGCCAGCCAGGACAGAGATAATTCACCCCTCCACTTT	CASQDRDNSPLHF
TRBV7-2	NA	11	many	TRBJ2-7	TGTGCCAGCGCTATTTCCTACGAGCAGTACTTC	CASAISYEQYF
TRBV7-3	NA	13	few	TRBJ1-2	TGTGCCAGCAGCTTAAACGAGAACTATGGCTACACCTTC	CASSLNENYGYTF
TRBV6-5	NA	14	many	TRBJ2-1	TGTGCCAGCAGTAGCCCCGGGACCGGTAATGGGCAGTTCTTC	CASSSPGTGNGQFF
TRBV7-3	NA	15	many	TRBJ2-6	TGTGCCAGCAGCTCTGGACATGCTGGGGCCAACGTCCTGACTTTC	CASSSGHAGANVLTF
TRBV10-1	TRBD2	15	many	TRBJ2-5	TGCGCCAGCAGTGAGAAGCGGGGGGTCCAAGAGACCCAGTACTTC	CASSEKRGVQETQYF
TRBV6-2/TRBV6-3	NA	15	many	TRBJ1-2	TGTGCCAGCAGTTCCGGGTCGTACGTTAACTATGGCTACACCTTC	CASSSGSYVNYGYTF
TRBV6-1	TRBD2	16	many	TRBJ2-1	TGTGCCAGCAGGGGACTAGCGGGGGGAAATTTCCATGAGCAGTTCTTC	CASRGLAGGNFHEQFF
TRBV7-2	NA	16	NA	TRBJ2-3	TGTGCCAGCAGCTTAGCGGTATGGGCAGGGGCAGATACGCAGTATTTT	CASSLAVWAGADTQYF
TRBV7-2	NA	12	many	TRBJ1-2	TGTGCCAGCAGCAGGGCCGGCGGTGGCTACACCTTC	CASSRAGGGYTF
TRBV11-1	TRBD1	13	many	TRBJ1-1	TGTGCCAGCAGCCAGGACAGGGGCACTGAAGCTTTCTTT	CASSQDRGTEAFF
TRBV7-2	TRBD1	14	many	TRBJ1-2	TGTGCCAGCAGCGAGACAGGGGTAAACTATGGCTACACCTTC	CASSETGVNYGYTF
TRBV7-3	NA	16	many	TRBJ1-3	TGTGCCAGCAGCCCTGATGCCCCAAACCCTGGAAACACCATATATTTT	CASSPDAPNPGNTIYF
TRBV20-1	TRBD2	19	many	TRBJ2-3	TGCAGTGCTAGAGATGCCGGGACTAGCGGGGGATTCCGCACAGATACGCAGTATTTT	CSARDAGTSGGFRTDTQYF
TRBV6-2/TRBV6-3	NA	15	many	TRBJ2-5	TGTGCCAGCAGTGTAGTCCGGGAATTTGAAGAGACCCAGTACTTC	CASSVVREFEETQYF
TRBV7-9	TRBD1	14	few	TRBJ2-7	TGTGCCAGCAGCTTAACAGGGGACACCTACGAGCAGTACTTC	CASSLTGDTYEQYF
TRBV5-1	NA	14	many	TRBJ2-4	TGCGCCAGCAGCTTGGACGGGGGATTAAACATTCAGTACTTC	CASSLDGGLNIQYF
TRBV20-1	TRBD2	15	many	TRBJ2-4	TGCAGTGCTAGACCCTACGGGACTAGCGGGCTGATTCAGTACTTC	CSARPYGTSGLIQYF
TRBV19	TRBD1	13	few	TRBJ1-5	TGTGCCAGTGGAAGGGGGCTAATTCAGCCCCAGCATTTT	CASGRGLIQPQHF
TRBV7-2	NA	12	many	TRBJ2-3	TGTGCCAGCGGGGGGTACACAGATACGCAGTATTTT	CASGGYTDTQYF
TRBV20-1	TRBD1	15	many	TRBJ2-7	TGCAGTGCTAGAGATCTGGGACAGCCGGCCCGCGAGCAGTACTTC	CSARDLGQPAREQYF
TRBV4-1	NA	17	many	TRBJ1-3	TGCGCCAGTCGGGAACAGGACTTAATACACTCTGGAAACACCATATATTTT	CASREQDLIHSGNTIYF
TRBV7-6	NA	11	many	TRBJ2-5	TGTGCCAGCAGCCCTGGGGAGACCCAGTACTTC	CASSPGETQYF